This T cell receptor beta chain was obtained from a study of PD-1 blockade in classical Hodgkin lymphoma. The repertoire was sequenced with immunoSEQ multiplex PCR; TCRdb's copy has only in-frame clones and lacks some. The sample records about 41,000 clones, 69% being singletons. Noted time point: cycle 4 day 1 (C4D1), after five to seven weeks of nivolumab. Every single patient, without exception, relapsed after autologous stem cell transplantation, and brentuximab vedotin exposure varied. Whole-study findings and limits: Exclusion covered patients beginning nivolumab under 1 year post-ASCT. Repertoire difference causes, possibly disease activity or prior therapy, remain undefined. Newly diagnosed patients reportedly trailed healthy donors in baseline TCR diversity. Lower baseline TCR diversity marked trial partial responders and progressors.

This clone was seen a handful of times. No antigen is known for it. The CDR3 runs 14 residues. Trimming removed 5 bases from V and 6 bases from J, with 16 bases in between. Germline assignment: CDR1 LGHNA and CDR2 YSLEER. The sequencing here drew on peripheral blood mononuclear cells (PBMCs), taken before the fourth cycle of nivolumab. The origin of this receptor is a human donor with classical Hodgkin lymphoma. This rearrangement joins TRBV4-3 to TRBJ1-1; D unresolved. The CDR3 nucleotides read TGCGCCAGCAGCTCCCGAGGAGGTGTTCCTGAAGCTTTCTTT. Translated, it gives CASSSRGGVPEAFF.